This T cell receptor beta chain was sequenced during a study of blood T cell repertoires in COVID-19. Across the study: Researchers got acute and convalescent COVID-19 samples from the United States, Italy and Spain. Sources were T cells, B-cell-depleted T cells, or PBMCs; the material itself was cDNA or gDNA.

V gave up 1 base and J gave up 4 bases, with 16 bases separating them. The CDR3 spans 17 residues. CDR1 SGHAT and CDR2 FQNNGV come from the germline V gene. A few counts support this clone. The authors' processing: Nucleated cell counts were estimated from reference gene primer amplification. The protocol was immunoSEQ multiplex PCR, while the TCRdb copy is restricted to in-frame clones and leaves out a portion. D and trimming were read from the DNA, whereas the V and J calls and clone size are those reported in that table. The sample lists 50,000 to 60,000 clones, approximately 86% occurring once. Input material: peripheral blood. The clonotype originates from a man aged 35 to 55 with acute or convalescent COVID-19. This rearrangement joins TRBV11-2 to TRBJ2-2, with D perhaps TRBD2 (7 bases). CDR3: CASSLGVGGPSTGELFF. The CDR3 DNA reads TGTGCCAGCAGCTTAGGCGTCGGGGGGCCGAGCACCGGGGAGCTGTTTTTT.